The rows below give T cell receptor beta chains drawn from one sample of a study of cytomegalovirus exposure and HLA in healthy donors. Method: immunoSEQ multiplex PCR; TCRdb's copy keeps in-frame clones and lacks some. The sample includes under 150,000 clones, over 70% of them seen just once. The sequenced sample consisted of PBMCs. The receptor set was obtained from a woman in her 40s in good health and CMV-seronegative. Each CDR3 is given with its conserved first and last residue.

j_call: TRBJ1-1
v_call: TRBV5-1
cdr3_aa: CASSLGGRGLTEAFF

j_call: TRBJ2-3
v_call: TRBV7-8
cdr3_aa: CASRRQGAIGTDTQYF

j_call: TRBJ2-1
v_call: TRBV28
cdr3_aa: CASMGTADYNEQFF

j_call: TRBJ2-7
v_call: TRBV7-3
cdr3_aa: CASSLTPRGNEQYF

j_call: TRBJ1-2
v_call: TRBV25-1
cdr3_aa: CASSEANGDYYGYTF

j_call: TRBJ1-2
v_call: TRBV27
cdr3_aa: CASSRGTGYYGYTF

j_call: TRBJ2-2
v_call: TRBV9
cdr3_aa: CASSDRQGGSTGELFF

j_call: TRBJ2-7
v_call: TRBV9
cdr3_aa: CASSVGSGPYEQYF

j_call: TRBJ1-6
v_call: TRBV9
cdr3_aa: CASSVGTEKYNSPLHF

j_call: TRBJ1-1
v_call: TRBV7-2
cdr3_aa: CASSLETGDTEAFF

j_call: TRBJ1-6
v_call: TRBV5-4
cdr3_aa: CASSWDNSAYNSPLHF

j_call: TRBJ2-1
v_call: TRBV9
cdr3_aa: CASSVWGGGYNEQFF

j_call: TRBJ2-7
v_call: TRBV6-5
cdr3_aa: CASSPRAGSYEQYF

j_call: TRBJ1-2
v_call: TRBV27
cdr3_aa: CASSPDPGLQVYGYTF

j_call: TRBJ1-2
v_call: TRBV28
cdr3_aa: CASSRGGHSYTF

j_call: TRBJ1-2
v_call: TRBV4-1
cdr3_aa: CASSQDEFNGYTF

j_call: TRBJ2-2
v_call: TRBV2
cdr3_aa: CATSREAGGNTGELFF

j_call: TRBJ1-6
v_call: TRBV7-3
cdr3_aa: CASSLVPPGTGNSPLHF

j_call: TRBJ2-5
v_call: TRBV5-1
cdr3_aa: CASSLRSMSGETQYF

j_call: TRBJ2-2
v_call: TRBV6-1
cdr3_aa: CASNGLAGNTGELFF

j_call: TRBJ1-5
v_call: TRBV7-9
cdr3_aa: CASSPDRGAQPQHF

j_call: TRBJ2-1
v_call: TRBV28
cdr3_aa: CASSFLSSGMPLSYNEQFF

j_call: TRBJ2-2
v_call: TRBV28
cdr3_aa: CASRAIPLSGVELFF

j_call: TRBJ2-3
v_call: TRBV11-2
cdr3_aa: CASSLAASGSTDTQYF

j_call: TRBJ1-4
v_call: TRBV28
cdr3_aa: CASSPGGATNEKLFF

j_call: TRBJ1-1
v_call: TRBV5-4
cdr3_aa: CASSLWTGSEAFF

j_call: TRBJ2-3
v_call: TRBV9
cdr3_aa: CASRGGDTQYF

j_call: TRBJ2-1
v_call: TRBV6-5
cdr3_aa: CASSYSEVARNEQFF

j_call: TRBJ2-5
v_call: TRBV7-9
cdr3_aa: CASREDRAQETQYF

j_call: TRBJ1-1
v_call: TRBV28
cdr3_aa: CASSLRGLGKTEAFF

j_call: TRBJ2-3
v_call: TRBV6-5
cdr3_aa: CASSYLPAGTDTQYF

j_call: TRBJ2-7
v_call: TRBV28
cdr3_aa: CASREGLAALYYEQYF

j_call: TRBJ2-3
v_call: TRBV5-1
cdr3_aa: CASSPGQTSTDTQYF

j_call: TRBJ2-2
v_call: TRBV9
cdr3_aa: CASSVESGTGELFF

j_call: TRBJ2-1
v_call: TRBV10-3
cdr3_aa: CAISESGWEGHNEQFF

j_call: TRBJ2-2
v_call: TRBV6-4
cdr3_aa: CASSQGQENTGELFF

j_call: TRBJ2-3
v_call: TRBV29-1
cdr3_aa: CSGLAGGQGPQYF

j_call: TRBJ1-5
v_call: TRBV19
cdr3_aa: CASSDRGNQPQHF

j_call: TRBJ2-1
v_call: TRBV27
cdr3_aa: CASSLRGSFNNEQFF

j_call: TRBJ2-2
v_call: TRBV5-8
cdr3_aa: CASSPGGLAVNTGELFF

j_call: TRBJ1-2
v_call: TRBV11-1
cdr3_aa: CASSLVGGVGGYTF

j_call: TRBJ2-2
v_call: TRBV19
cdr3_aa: CASSMGQGTPGELFF

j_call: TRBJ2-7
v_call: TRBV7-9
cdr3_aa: CASTPFPGVNEQYF

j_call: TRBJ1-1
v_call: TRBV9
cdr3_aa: CASSVISDMNTEAFF

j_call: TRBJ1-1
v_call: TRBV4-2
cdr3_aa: CASSQALGQVEAFF

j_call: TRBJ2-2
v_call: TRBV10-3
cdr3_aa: CATGGPGRTGELFF